What follows are 13 T cell receptor beta chains derived from one specimen sequenced in a study of blood T cells in healthy people across ages. The use of a sample-barcoded 5' primer and a J-beta primer mix characterized a second PCR of roughly 6 to 11 cycles. MiXCR was run by TCRdb on the 5' RACE reads, yielding one entry per CDR3 protein. The table shows around 1.5 million distinct CDR3 sequences, with about 32% occurring only once. Sequencing was carried out using blood. Receptors were obtained from a young woman in good health.

The genes are TRBV2 and TRBJ1-4, with 7 bases that match TRBD1. V trimming: 6 bases; J trimming: 5 bases; junction bases outside the gene matches: 6. Looked up from germline, CDR1 is SNHLY and CDR2 is FYNNEI. The CDR3 is made up of 14 amino acids. CDR3 coding DNA: TGTGCCAGCAGGAGCGGGACAGCAAATGAAAAACTGTTTTTT. Amino acids: CASRSGTANEKLFF.

This clonotype was picked up a small number of times. The chain carries TRBV24-1 and TRBJ2-2, with 9 bases aligning to TRBD1. CDR1 is KGHDR and CDR2 is SFDVKD in the germline V gene. Trimming took 3 bases from V and 5 from J; bases not matched to a gene: 6. The CDR3 loop spans 16 amino acids. The CDR3 loop reads CATSDVPGQGTGELFF. CDR3 sequence (DNA): TGTGCCACCAGTGATGTCCCGGGACAGGGAACCGGGGAGCTGTTTTTT.

The chain is built from TRBV18 and TRBJ1-2, with a weak D call TRBD1 (5 bases). V dropped 0 bases and J dropped 2 bases, with 16 bases sitting between them. The V gene's germline CDR1 is KGHSH and CDR2 LQKENI. The CDR3 has 17 amino acids. CDR3 nucleotide sequence: TGTGCCAGCTCACCACCGGGGTCGCAGGGTTTAAACTATGGCTACACCTTC. It yields the protein CASSPPGSQGLNYGYTF.

This clonotype occurred many times. This chain links TRBV12-3 or TRBV12-4 with TRBJ2-3; D remains unclear. V lost 7 bases, J lost 0 bases, and 11 bases lay in between. The CDR3 loop spans 14 amino acids. CDR3 sequence (DNA): TGTGCCAGCACTGGGCCAGCTAGCACAGATACGCAGTATTTT. As protein: CASTGPASTDTQYF.

This clonotype was counted between two and nine times. J is TRBJ1-2 and V is TRBV7-9; D is unresolved. Per the germline V gene, CDR1 is SEHNR and CDR2 is FQNEAQ (reference sequence). The CDR3 totals 13 residues. V was shortened by 7 bases and J by 4 bases, with 13 bases between the two germline ends. The CDR3, as DNA: TGTGCCAGCATCCCTATGGGTATCTATGGCTACACCTTC. This sequence encodes CASIPMGIYGYTF.

As concerns this clonotype: A much larger clone sits a single nucleotide away, making a read error possible. V usage is TRBV20-1 and J usage is TRBJ2-3; the D is unclear. Trimming left V 5 bases short and J 8 bases short, with 11 bases between. The CDR3 contains 11 residues. Germline CDR1 is DFQATT and CDR2 is SNEGSKA (reference sequence). The CDR3 protein is CSASDLGTQYF. The CDR3 DNA is TGCAGTGCTTCCGATCTGGGTACGCAGTATTTT.

This clonotype was observed a handful of times. This rearrangement joins TRBV3-1 to TRBJ2-7; 8 nucleotides agree with TRBD2. Germline loops: CDR1 LGHDT, CDR2 YNNKEL (reference sequence). The V and J ends lost 1 base and 4 bases, in that order; junction bases with no gene match: 6. The CDR3 is 15 residues long. CDR3 sequence reads: CASSQGGPGGYEQYF. DNA of the CDR3: TGTGCCAGCAGCCAAGGGGGACCGGGGGGGTACGAGCAGTACTTC.

In its sample, this clonotype was seen a few times. The genes are TRBV7-2 and TRBJ2-7, with a tentative D call TRBD2 (6 bases). CDR1 SGHTA and CDR2 FQGNSA come from the germline V gene. V was cut by 5 bases and J by 3 bases, with 14 bases left in between. The CDR3 runs to 14 residues. The CDR3 is CASSITGTVYEQYF. The CDR3 DNA reads TGTGCCAGCAGCATTACCGGGACTGTCTACGAGCAGTACTTC.

The V and J genes are TRBV28 and TRBJ2-6, with D perhaps matching TRBD1 (6 bases). This CDR3 region has 19 residues. From germline, CDR1 is MDHEN and CDR2 SYDVKM. V was trimmed by 3 bases and J by 0 bases, leaving 18 bases between them. CDR3 amino acids: CASSFLTGASPSGANVLTF. The CDR3 DNA sequence: TGTGCCAGCAGTTTCCTGACAGGCGCGTCCCCCTCTGGGGCCAACGTCCTGACTTTC.

This clonotype occurred many times. The chain is built from TRBV3-1 and TRBJ2-1; D may be TRBD2 (5 bases). Trimming shortened V by 1 base and J by 0 bases, and 10 bases separated the two germline ends. The CDR3 runs to 16 residues. Germline values: CDR1 LGHDT, CDR2 YNNKEL (reference sequence). The CDR3 nucleotides read TGTGCCAGCAGCCAAGGGGAGCGGAGCTCCTACAATGAGCAGTTCTTC. Its translation: CASSQGERSSYNEQFF.

This clonotype was picked up a small number of times. The rearrangement links TRBV20-1 to TRBJ2-7, with D maybe TRBD2 (6 bases). CDR3 length: 15 residues. Germline V gene data show CDR1 as DFQATT and CDR2 as SNEGSKA (reference sequence). Between the trimmed V and J ends, which lost 3 bases and 2 bases, there was a span of 17 bases. The CDR3 DNA follows: TGCAGTGCTAGTGAGTCTAGCGCTTTCCCCTACGAGCAGTACTTC. It specifies CSASESSAFPYEQYF.

J is TRBJ2-3 and V is TRBV28, with D possibly TRBD1 on 6 matching bases. Germline loops: CDR1 MDHEN, CDR2 SYDVKM. With 5 bases removed from V and 2 bases from J, the gap between germline ends came to 8 bases. The CDR3 sequence is 13 residues long. This CDR3 reads CASSGGYTDTQYF. The CDR3 bases are TGTGCCAGCAGTGGGGGCTACACAGATACGCAGTATTTT.

The CDR3 reads CSARDPPSGRPDIPYNEQFF. The CDR3 DNA sequence: TGCAGTGCTAGAGATCCCCCTAGCGGGAGACCCGATATACCTTACAATGAGCAGTTCTTC. The chain recombines TRBV20-1 with TRBJ2-1; 10 nucleotides match TRBD2. The CDR3 has 20 residues. The germline V gene encodes CDR1 DFQATT and CDR2 SNEGSKA (reference sequence). The V gene end was trimmed by 0 bases and the J gene end by 4 bases; junction bases not matched to a gene: 18.